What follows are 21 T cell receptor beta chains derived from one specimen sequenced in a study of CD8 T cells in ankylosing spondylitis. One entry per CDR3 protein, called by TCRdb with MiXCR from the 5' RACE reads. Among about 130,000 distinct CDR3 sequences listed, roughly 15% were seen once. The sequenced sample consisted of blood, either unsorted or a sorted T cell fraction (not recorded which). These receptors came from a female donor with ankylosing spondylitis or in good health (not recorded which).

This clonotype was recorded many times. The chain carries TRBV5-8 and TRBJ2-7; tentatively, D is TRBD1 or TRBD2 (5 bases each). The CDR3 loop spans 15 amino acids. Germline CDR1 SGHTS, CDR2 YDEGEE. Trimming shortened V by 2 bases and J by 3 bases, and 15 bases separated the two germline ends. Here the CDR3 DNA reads TGTGCCAGCAGCTTCCAGGGACGAAATTTCTACGAGCAGTACTTC. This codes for CASSFQGRNFYEQYF.

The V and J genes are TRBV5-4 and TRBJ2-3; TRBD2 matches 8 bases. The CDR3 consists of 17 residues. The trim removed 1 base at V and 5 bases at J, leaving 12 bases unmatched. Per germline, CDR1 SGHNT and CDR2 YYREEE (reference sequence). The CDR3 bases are TGTGCCAGCAGCTTGAATAGGCTAGCGGGCTCCGGAGATACGCAGTATTTT. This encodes CASSLNRLAGSGDTQYF.

CDR3 coding DNA: TGCAGTGCTCCCTCCCTTGGGTCCCAGGGGCCCCAGCATTTT. Protein product: CSAPSLGSQGPQHF. The chain employs TRBV20-1 and TRBJ1-5, with a possible D match to TRBD1 (5 bases). V lost 5 bases and J 9 bases, leaving 20 bases between the germline ends. The CDR3 extends over 14 amino acids. Germline assignment: CDR1 DFQATT and CDR2 SNEGSKA (reference sequence).

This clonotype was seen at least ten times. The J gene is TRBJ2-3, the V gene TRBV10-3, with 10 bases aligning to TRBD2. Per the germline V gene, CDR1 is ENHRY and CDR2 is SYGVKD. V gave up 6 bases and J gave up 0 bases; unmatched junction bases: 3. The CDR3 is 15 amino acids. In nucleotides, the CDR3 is TGTGCCATCAGCTGGACTAGCGGTAGCACAGATACGCAGTATTTT. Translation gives CAISWTSGSTDTQYF.

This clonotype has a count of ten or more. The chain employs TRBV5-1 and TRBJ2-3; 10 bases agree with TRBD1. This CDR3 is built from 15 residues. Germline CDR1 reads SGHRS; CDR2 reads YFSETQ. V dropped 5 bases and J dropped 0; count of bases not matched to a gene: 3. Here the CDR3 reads CASSRGQGSTDTQYF. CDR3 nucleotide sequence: TGCGCCAGCAGTCGGGGACAGGGGAGCACAGATACGCAGTATTTT.

The CDR3 region is CSPDPGVEDTQYF. The CDR3 DNA follows: TGCAGCCCCGACCCGGGGGTTGAAGATACGCAGTATTTT. This sequence joins TRBV29-1 and TRBJ2-3, with D maybe TRBD2 (6 bases). CDR1 SQVTM and CDR2 ANQGSEA come from the germline V gene. The CDR3 covers 13 residues. V lost 8 bases and J 5 bases, leaving 17 bases between the germline ends.

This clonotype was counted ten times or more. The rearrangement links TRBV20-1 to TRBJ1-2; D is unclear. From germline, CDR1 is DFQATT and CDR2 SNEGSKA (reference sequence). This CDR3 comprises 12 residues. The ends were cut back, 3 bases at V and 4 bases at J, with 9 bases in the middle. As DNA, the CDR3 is TGCAGTGCTAGTGGCCTGGGCTATGGCTACACCTTC. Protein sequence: CSASGLGYGYTF.

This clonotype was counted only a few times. CDR3 DNA sequence: TGTGCCAGCAGTGAACAGGGTCCGAACGGCTACACCTTC. Encoded protein: CASSEQGPNGYTF. The chain links TRBV6-1 to TRBJ1-2; TRBD1 might be the D (5 bases). In germline, CDR1 is MNHNS, CDR2 SASEGT. The V and J ends lost 2 bases and 8 bases respectively, with 12 bases between them. The CDR3 consists of 13 residues.

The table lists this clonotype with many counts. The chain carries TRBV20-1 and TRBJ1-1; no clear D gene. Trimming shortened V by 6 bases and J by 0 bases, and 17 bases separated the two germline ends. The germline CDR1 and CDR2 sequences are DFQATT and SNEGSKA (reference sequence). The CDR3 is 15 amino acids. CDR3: CSAVFTGRMNTEAFF. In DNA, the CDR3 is TGCAGTGCCGTCTTTACGGGCCGCATGAACACTGAAGCTTTCTTT.

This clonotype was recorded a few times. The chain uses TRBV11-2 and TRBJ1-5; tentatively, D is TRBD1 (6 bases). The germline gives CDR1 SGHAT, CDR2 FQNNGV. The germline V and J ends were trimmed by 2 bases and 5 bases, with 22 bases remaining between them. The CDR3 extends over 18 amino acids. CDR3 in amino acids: CASSLYSTGRGPHQPQHF. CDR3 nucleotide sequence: TGTGCCAGCAGCTTATATTCTACGGGCAGGGGCCCTCATCAGCCCCAGCATTTT.

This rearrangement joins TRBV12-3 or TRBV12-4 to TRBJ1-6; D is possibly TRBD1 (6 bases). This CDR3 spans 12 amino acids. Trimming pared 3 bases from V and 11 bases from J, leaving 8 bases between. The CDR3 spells CASSFTGTPLHF. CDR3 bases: TGTGCCAGCAGTTTCACAGGGACACCCCTCCACTTT.

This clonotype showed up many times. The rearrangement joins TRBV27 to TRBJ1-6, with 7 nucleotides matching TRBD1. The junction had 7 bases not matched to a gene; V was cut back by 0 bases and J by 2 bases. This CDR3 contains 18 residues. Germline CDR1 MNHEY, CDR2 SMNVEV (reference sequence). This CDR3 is CASSLSITGEAYNSPLHF. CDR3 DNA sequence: TGTGCCAGCAGTTTATCGATAACAGGGGAGGCCTATAATTCACCCCTCCACTTT.

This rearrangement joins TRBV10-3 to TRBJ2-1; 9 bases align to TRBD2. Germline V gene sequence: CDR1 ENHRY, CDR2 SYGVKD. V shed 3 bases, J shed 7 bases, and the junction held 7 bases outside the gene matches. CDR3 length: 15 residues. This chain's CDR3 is CAISDSAGGGNEQFF. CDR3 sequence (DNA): TGTGCCATCAGTGATTCAGCGGGGGGTGGAAATGAGCAGTTCTTC.

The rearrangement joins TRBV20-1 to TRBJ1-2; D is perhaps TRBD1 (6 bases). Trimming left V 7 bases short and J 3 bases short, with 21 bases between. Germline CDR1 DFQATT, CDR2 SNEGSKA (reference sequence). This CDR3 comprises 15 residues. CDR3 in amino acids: CSGQGINSIDYGYTF. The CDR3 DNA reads TGCAGTGGTCAGGGGATTAACTCGATTGACTATGGCTACACCTTC.

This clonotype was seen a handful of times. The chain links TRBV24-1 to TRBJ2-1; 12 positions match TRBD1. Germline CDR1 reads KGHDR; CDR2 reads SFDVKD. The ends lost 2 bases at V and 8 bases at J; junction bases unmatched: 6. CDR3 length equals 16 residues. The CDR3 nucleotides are TGTGCCACCAGTGATTCCGACGGGACAGGGGGCTATGAGCAGTTCTTC. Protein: CATSDSDGTGGYEQFF.

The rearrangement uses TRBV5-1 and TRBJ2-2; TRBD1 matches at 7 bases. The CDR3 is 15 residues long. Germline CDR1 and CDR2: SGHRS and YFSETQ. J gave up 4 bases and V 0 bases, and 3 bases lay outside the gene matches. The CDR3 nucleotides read TGCGCCAGCAGCTTGGCCGGACAGGTCACCGGGGAGCTGTTTTTT. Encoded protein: CASSLAGQVTGELFF.

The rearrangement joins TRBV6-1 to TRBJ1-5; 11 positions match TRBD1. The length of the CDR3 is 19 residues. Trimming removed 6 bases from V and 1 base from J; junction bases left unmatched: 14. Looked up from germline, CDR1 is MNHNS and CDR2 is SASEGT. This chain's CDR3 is CASSPLGQGAGQSNQPQHF. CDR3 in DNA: TGTGCCAGCAGCCCCCTAGGACAGGGGGCGGGTCAGAGCAATCAGCCCCAGCATTTT.

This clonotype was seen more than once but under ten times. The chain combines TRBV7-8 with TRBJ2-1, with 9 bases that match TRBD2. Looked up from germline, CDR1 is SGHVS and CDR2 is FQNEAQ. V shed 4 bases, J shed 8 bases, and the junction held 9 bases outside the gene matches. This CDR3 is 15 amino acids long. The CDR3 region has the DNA TGTGCCAGCAGCTCGAGCGGGAGGATTAGGGATGAGCAGTTCTTC. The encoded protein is CASSSSGRIRDEQFF.

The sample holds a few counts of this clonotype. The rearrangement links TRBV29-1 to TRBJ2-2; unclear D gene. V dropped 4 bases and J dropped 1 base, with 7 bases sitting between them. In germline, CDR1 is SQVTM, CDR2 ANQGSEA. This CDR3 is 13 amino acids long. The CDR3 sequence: CSVVGRNTGELFF. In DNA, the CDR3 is TGCAGCGTTGTGGGCAGGAACACCGGGGAGCTGTTTTTT.

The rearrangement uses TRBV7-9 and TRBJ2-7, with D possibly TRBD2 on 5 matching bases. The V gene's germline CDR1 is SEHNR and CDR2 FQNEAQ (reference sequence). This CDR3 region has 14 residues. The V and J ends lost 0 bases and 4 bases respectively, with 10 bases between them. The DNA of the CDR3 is TGTGCCAGCAGCTTAGCGGGAGTTGGGTACGAGCAGTACTTC. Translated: CASSLAGVGYEQYF.

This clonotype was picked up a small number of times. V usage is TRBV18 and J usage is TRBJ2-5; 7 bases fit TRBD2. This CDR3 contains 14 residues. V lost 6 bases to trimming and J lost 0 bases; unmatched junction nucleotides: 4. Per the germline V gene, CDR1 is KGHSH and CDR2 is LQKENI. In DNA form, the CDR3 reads TGTGCCAGCTCGTATCTAGCGGACCAAGAGACCCAGTACTTC. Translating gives CASSYLADQETQYF.